The clone carrying this T cell receptor (beta chain) appeared many times. Its antigen is undetermined. The CDR3 loop spans 16 amino acids. V dropped 6 bases and J dropped 4; count of bases not matched to a gene: 7. Each CDR3 protein gets one entry after TCRdb re-called the reads with MiXCR. The table lists 650,000 to 900,000 distinct CDR3 sequences, around 29% of them singletons. This specimen comes from a study of T cell repertoires in cytomegalovirus infection. Study information: Recently identified HLA-C-restricted CMV epitopes were used, and well-studied HLA-B-restricted CMV epitopes were used as well. In public TCR beta signatures, there were indications of both CMV infection and matching HLA type. Whole-study results and caveats: HLA-C-restricted TCR beta clonotypes specific for CMV led the ex vivo response. Cumulative public TCR beta family frequency identified CMV carriers with the relevant HLA.

This TCR was recovered from a human donor in good health (CMV status not recorded). Some clones in this sample may be carry-over from other donors' samples. V and J are TRBV12-3 or TRBV12-4 and TRBJ2-1; TRBD2 aligns across 12 bases. The source was cultured CD8+ T cells from PBMCs, collected from culture after CMV antigen stimulation. In DNA form, the CDR3 reads TGTGCCAGCAGCCTAAACCTAGCGGGGGGGTACAATGAGCAGTTCTTC. The encoded protein is CASSLNLAGGYNEQFF.